A single sample gave rise to the 29 T cell receptor beta chains below, sequenced in a study of blood T cell repertoires in COVID-19. Clones were read by immunoSEQ multiplex PCR, and TCRdb kept only the in-frame ones, dropping some. In the table there are approximately 93,000 clones, about 74% of which are singletons. Sequencing used peripheral blood. Receptors were obtained from a man aged 65-85 years with COVID-19, enrolled during active disease.

The chain carries TRBV5-4 and TRBJ2-5; 8 nucleotides align to TRBD1. This CDR3 comprises 14 residues. Germline trimming cut 3 bases from V and 5 bases from J; bases unmatched to any gene: 6. Looked up from germline, CDR1 is SGHNT and CDR2 is YYREEE (reference sequence). The CDR3 loop is CASSSGQGRETQYF. The CDR3 nucleotides are TGTGCCAGCAGCTCAGGACAGGGTAGGGAGACCCAGTACTTC.

The chain carries TRBV2 and TRBJ2-3; 7 nucleotides line up with TRBD2. Looked up from germline, CDR1 is SNHLY and CDR2 is FYNNEI. The ends lost 0 bases at V and 9 bases at J; junction bases unmatched: 12. This CDR3 has 16 amino acids. DNA of the CDR3: TGTGCCAGCAGTGAAGCGCGGCTAGCGGAGAATTACACGCAGTATTTT. It specifies CASSEARLAENYTQYF.

The chain combines TRBV4-2 with TRBJ2-4, with 7 positions matching TRBD2. From germline, CDR1 is LGHNA and CDR2 YNFKEQ. There are 15 residues in the CDR3. J was trimmed by 5 bases and V by 0 bases; bases with no gene match: 4. The CDR3 region is CASSQDRLAENIQYF. In nucleotides, the CDR3 is TGTGCCAGCAGCCAAGATAGGCTAGCGGAAAACATTCAGTACTTC.

V is TRBV7-2 and J is TRBJ2-2; 11 positions agree with TRBD2. Germline loops: CDR1 SGHTA, CDR2 FQGNSA. With 6 bases clipped from V and 5 bases from J, the junction kept 8 bases outside the gene matches. CDR3 length: 16 amino acids. CDR3 in amino acids: CASRLLAGVVTGELFF. CDR3 coding DNA: TGTGCCAGCAGGTTACTAGCGGGAGTGGTAACCGGGGAGCTGTTTTTT.

V and J are TRBV19 and TRBJ2-1; 8 bases line up with TRBD1. V was clipped by 7 bases and J by 9 bases; unmatched bases: 8. The CDR3 sequence is 13 residues long. The V gene's germline CDR1 is LNHDA and CDR2 SQIVND (reference sequence). In DNA, the CDR3 is TGTGCCAGTACCATGGACAGGGAGAGTGAGCAGTTCTTC. This encodes CASTMDRESEQFF. The variable domain in full, completed from reference TRBV19 and TRBJ2-1, reads DGGITQSPKYLFRKEGQNVTLSCEQNLNHDAMYWYRQDPGQGLRLIYYSQIVNDFQKGDIAEGYSVSREKKESFPLTVTSAQKNPTAFYLCASTMDRESEQFFGPGTRLTVL.

This rearrangement joins TRBV20-1 to TRBJ2-5, with D perhaps matching TRBD2 (6 bases). Germline V gene data show CDR1 as DFQATT and CDR2 as SNEGSKA (reference sequence). The V end was cut by 6 bases, the J end by 9 bases, with 14 bases between. The CDR3 spans 11 residues. Here the CDR3 reads CSAVTSSAQYF. The CDR3 DNA reads TGCAGTGCGGTAACTAGCTCAGCCCAGTACTTC.

This clone showed up just once. V and J are TRBV28 and TRBJ2-5; 7 positions agree with TRBD2. The V gene end was trimmed by 6 bases and the J gene end by 3 bases; junction bases not matched to a gene: 4. Per germline, CDR1 MDHEN and CDR2 SYDVKM. This CDR3 has 13 amino acids. For the CDR3, the DNA is TGTGCCAGCAGACCTAGCGGCAAAGAGACCCAGTACTTC. It specifies CASRPSGKETQYF.

The J gene is TRBJ2-5, the V gene TRBV7-9; 7 bases agree with TRBD1. This CDR3 spans 17 amino acids. V was pared by 0 bases and J by 5 bases, with 12 bases of the junction left unmatched. CDR1 and CDR2 from the germline V gene are SEHNR and FQNEAQ (reference sequence). Here the CDR3 DNA reads TGTGCCAGCAGCTTAGCGGGACAGTATCCCCAGAGGGAGACCCAGTACTTC. As protein: CASSLAGQYPQRETQYF.

This clone was observed once. The chain combines TRBV18 with TRBJ1-3; 9 bases agree with TRBD1. CDR3 length equals 16 residues. The J segment lost 5 bases and the V segment lost 0 bases, leaving 5 bases of the junction unmatched. Per the germline V gene, CDR1 is KGHSH and CDR2 is LQKENI. The CDR3 DNA is TGTGCCAGCTCACCACCGGGACAGGGTCCCCGAAACACCATATATTTT. Translation gives CASSPPGQGPRNTIYF.

The V call is TRBV28, the J call TRBJ2-5; D is perhaps TRBD2 (6 bases). Trimming removed 5 bases at V and 0 bases at J, with 19 bases between. This CDR3 region has 17 residues. CDR1 MDHEN and CDR2 SYDVKM come from the germline V gene. As DNA, the CDR3 is TGTGCCAGCAGTAAGCTAGGAGGGGCCGAAAACCAAGAGACCCAGTACTTC. It specifies CASSKLGGAENQETQYF.

The J gene is TRBJ1-3, the V gene TRBV28; 7 bases align to TRBD1. V gave up 5 bases and J gave up 4 bases; unmatched junction bases: 5. This CDR3 has 14 residues. Germline-derived CDR1 and CDR2 are MDHEN and SYDVKM. CDR3 nucleotide sequence: TGTGCCAGCAGTCCACAGGGGTTGGGAAACACCATATATTTT. It encodes CASSPQGLGNTIYF.

The rearrangement joins TRBV19 to TRBJ1-6; 8 bases agree with TRBD1. V shed 3 bases, J shed 5 bases, and the junction held 3 bases outside the gene matches. CDR1 and CDR2 from the germline V gene are LNHDA and SQIVND (reference sequence). The CDR3 runs 15 residues. CDR3: CASSMGTGNNSPLHF. As DNA, the CDR3 is TGTGCCAGTAGTATGGGGACAGGAAATAATTCACCCCTCCACTTT.

This chain joins TRBV18 and TRBJ1-6, with no clear D. The V end was cut by 3 bases, the J end by 10 bases, with 13 bases between. The CDR3 runs to 14 residues. CDR1 and CDR2 from the germline V gene are KGHSH and LQKENI. For the CDR3, the DNA is TGTGCCAGCTCACCTATGGGAGCGGACTCACCCCTCCACTTT. Translated, it gives CASSPMGADSPLHF.

This clone came up once. The V gene is TRBV7-2, the J gene TRBJ2-7; 8 nucleotides align to TRBD2. The V gene's germline CDR1 is SGHTA and CDR2 FQGNSA. The CDR3 has 16 amino acids. V gave up 1 base and J gave up 4 bases; unmatched junction bases: 9. The CDR3 DNA sequence: TGTGCCAGCAGCTTAGGTGGTACTAGCGGAGGGTACGAGCAGTACTTC. It encodes CASSLGGTSGGYEQYF.

This rearrangement joins TRBV6-2 or TRBV6-3 to TRBJ1-1; 9 bases match TRBD1. The CDR3 spans 18 residues. V lost 2 bases and J lost 0; bases outside the gene matches: 10. CDR1 and CDR2 from the germline V gene are MNHEY and SVGEGT. The CDR3 DNA reads TGTGCCAGCAGTTACCAACTACCGGGACAGGGAATGAACACTGAAGCTTTCTTT. Residues: CASSYQLPGQGMNTEAFF.

This clone was counted a few times. The V gene is TRBV6-5, the J gene TRBJ1-2; D gene ambiguous. The CDR3 is made up of 13 amino acids. V shed 2 bases and J shed 7 bases, with 11 bases lying between them. Germline loops: CDR1 MNHEY, CDR2 SVGAGI. This CDR3 reads CASSYTRVSGYTF. CDR3 nucleotide sequence: TGTGCCAGCAGTTACACACGGGTTAGTGGCTACACCTTC.

This clone was recorded a few times. The rearrangement links TRBV7-9 to TRBJ2-6, with 9 bases matching TRBD1. J was trimmed by 0 bases and V by 5 bases; bases with no gene match: 8. Germline CDR1 reads SEHNR; CDR2 reads FQNEAQ (reference sequence). This CDR3 has 18 amino acids. The CDR3 DNA sequence: TGTGCCAGCAGCCACTGGACAGGGGCTCACTCTGGGGCCAACGTCCTGACTTTC. It specifies CASSHWTGAHSGANVLTF.

This clone was counted a few times. The V and J genes are TRBV9 and TRBJ2-7, with TRBD1 matching over 10 bases. This CDR3 is built from 14 residues. Germline CDR1 reads SGDLS; CDR2 reads YYNGEE. V shed 4 bases and J 7 bases; nucleotides not matched to a gene: 8. CDR3 protein: CASSRDRGLEEQYF. The CDR3 DNA follows: TGTGCCAGCAGCCGGGACAGGGGTTTAGAGGAGCAGTACTTC. Complete variable domain (other parts from reference TRBV9 and TRBJ2-7): DSGVTQTPKHLITATGQRVTLRCSPRSGDLSVYWYQQSLDQGLQFLIQYYNGEERAKGNILERFSAQQFPDLHSELNLSSLELGDSALYFCASSRDRGLEEQYFGPGTRLTVT.

The rearrangement joins TRBV7-9 to TRBJ1-1; TRBD1 is a possible D gene (5 bases). In germline, CDR1 is SEHNR, CDR2 FQNEAQ (reference sequence). Trimming took off 4 bases at V and 9 bases at J, with 12 bases between the two ends. The CDR3 contains 12 residues. The CDR3 bases are TGTGCCAGCAGCTCCCAAGACAGAAAAGCTTTCTTT. It is translated as CASSSQDRKAFF.

The CDR3 coding sequence is TGTGCCAGCAGTTCGAGGACAGGGACTGGCTACACCTTC. It encodes CASSSRTGTGYTF. The V call is TRBV28, the J call TRBJ1-2, with 8 positions matching TRBD1. Germline-derived CDR1 and CDR2 are MDHEN and SYDVKM. This CDR3 region has 13 residues. V gave up 4 bases and J gave up 7 bases; unmatched junction bases: 5.

The CDR3, as DNA: TGTGCCAGCAGCGGACTGAGCTCCTACAATGAGCAGTTCTTC. Translation: CASSGLSSYNEQFF. V usage is TRBV9 and J usage is TRBJ2-1, with D hard to call. Looked up from germline, CDR1 is SGDLS and CDR2 is YYNGEE. The V gene lost 3 bases and the J gene lost 0 bases, with 7 bases spanning the gap. This CDR3 comprises 14 residues.

This clone was detected a few times. This chain joins TRBV5-1 and TRBJ2-3, with a possible D match to TRBD2 (6 bases). Trimming removed 4 bases from V and 3 bases from J, with 12 bases in between. Germline-derived CDR1 and CDR2 are SGHRS and YFSETQ. This CDR3 contains 14 residues. The CDR3 DNA is TGCGCCAGCAGCACGGGAGTCCAGACAGATACGCAGTATTTT. This translates into CASSTGVQTDTQYF.

The chain links TRBV18 to TRBJ2-2; 9 nucleotides line up with TRBD1. In germline, CDR1 is KGHSH, CDR2 LQKENI. Trimming at V came to 6 bases and at J to 6 bases, leaving 8 bases not matched to a gene. The CDR3 loop spans 15 amino acids. The CDR3 region is CASSQQQGAPGELFF. CDR3 in DNA: TGTGCCAGCTCCCAACAACAGGGGGCGCCCGGGGAGCTGTTTTTT.

The V gene is TRBV5-1, the J gene TRBJ2-5; the D gene is possibly TRBD2 (6 bases). V gave up 0 bases and J gave up 1 base, with 7 bases separating them. The CDR3 loop spans 14 amino acids. Germline CDR1 is SGHRS and CDR2 is YFSETQ. The CDR3 spells CASSLGGVQETQYF. As DNA, the CDR3 is TGCGCCAGCAGCTTGGGCGGGGTCCAAGAGACCCAGTACTTC.

This chain links TRBV28 with TRBJ2-1; 10 bases are a match to TRBD2. The CDR3 loop spans 17 amino acids. CDR1 is MDHEN, CDR2 SYDVKM, per germline. V lost 7 bases to trimming and J lost 1 base; unmatched junction nucleotides: 10. The CDR3 sequence: CASKWASGSGSYNEQFF. CDR3 nucleotides: TGTGCCAGCAAGTGGGCTAGCGGGAGTGGGTCCTACAATGAGCAGTTCTTC.

This sequence joins TRBV5-4 and TRBJ2-1, with 7 positions matching TRBD1. CDR1 and CDR2 from the germline V gene are SGHNT and YYREEE (reference sequence). V dropped 4 bases and J dropped 6; count of bases not matched to a gene: 7. CDR3 size: 14 residues. The CDR3 bases are TGTGCCAGCAGCAATCCCGGGACAGTCAATGAGCAGTTCTTC. Translated, it gives CASSNPGTVNEQFF.

The V and J genes are TRBV27 and TRBJ2-3, with D unclear. The CDR3 is made up of 14 amino acids. V lost 6 bases to trimming and J lost 0 bases, with 10 bases between them. Germline lookup yields CDR1 MNHEY and CDR2 SMNVEV (reference sequence). The CDR3 DNA is TGTGCCAGCAGGCTCCAGATGAGCACAGATACGCAGTATTTT. Translating gives CASRLQMSTDTQYF.

This chain uses TRBV19 with TRBJ2-7, with D possibly TRBD1 on 6 matching bases. Trimming shortened V by 11 bases and J by 0 bases, and 17 bases separated the two germline ends. The CDR3 consists of 14 residues. From germline, CDR1 is LNHDA and CDR2 SQIVND (reference sequence). The CDR3 DNA is TGTGCCTCCTCGACAGCAGGGGTCTCCTACGAGCAGTACTTC. Its translation is CASSTAGVSYEQYF.

The chain links TRBV2 to TRBJ2-7; possibly TRBD1 for D (5 bases). The germline V gene encodes CDR1 SNHLY and CDR2 FYNNEI. The CDR3 is 15 amino acids. With 4 bases removed from V and 2 bases from J, the gap between germline ends came to 15 bases. The DNA for the CDR3 is TGTGCCAGCAGTGGGCGTAGGGGCCGGCCCTACGAGCAGTACTTC. Its protein is CASSGRRGRPYEQYF.